Below are 6 T cell receptor beta chains sequenced from a single sample in a study of Ad26.COV2.S vaccination and SARS-CoV-2 variants listed by TCRdb under 2021. The sample's treatment or condition label, in plain terms: some 19 received Ad26.COV2.S at low or high dose, single or two shots; several received placebo; per-sample allocation not given. Repertoires of vaccine and placebo recipients were sequenced from samples taken on day 63 after the first injection. Receptor libraries were prepared by the immunoSEQ multiplex PCR assay. Not all clones reach the TCRdb copy of this immuneACCESS table, which keeps in-frame sequences only. Checked studies attribute under half of the gap to unresolved V genes and leave the rest unexplained. This sample gives approximately 240,000 clones in total; 70% to 90% of them show up just once. The ten largest clones represent around 10% of the sample. The sequencing used peripheral blood, collected in a trial of Ad26.COV2.S vaccine versus placebo. These receptors were obtained from a person between 18 and 65 years old who received the Ad26.COV2.S COVID-19 vaccine or a placebo.

This clone has just one count. This chain joins TRBV10-3 and TRBJ2-2; 9 bases are a match to TRBD1. The CDR3 is made up of 17 amino acids. Germline V gene data show CDR1 as ENHRY and CDR2 as SYGVKD. J gave up 3 bases and V 4 bases, and 9 bases lay outside the gene matches. CDR3 DNA: TGTGCCATCAGTGGCGGCTGGGACAGGGTCGACACCGGGGAGCTGTTTTTT. This translates into CAISGGWDRVDTGELFF.

The chain carries TRBV4-2 and TRBJ2-3; no definite D call. Trimming took 0 bases from V and 0 from J, leaving 7 bases between them. Germline lookup yields CDR1 LGHNA and CDR2 YNFKEQ. The CDR3 loop spans 15 amino acids. The CDR3 DNA is TGTGCCAGCAGCCAAGATCTAACTAGCACAGATACGCAGTATTTT. Encoded protein: CASSQDLTSTDTQYF.

The V gene is TRBV6-5, the J gene TRBJ2-1; 12 bases agree with TRBD2. The CDR3 covers 15 residues. CDR1 is MNHEY, CDR2 SVGAGI, per germline. V lost 0 bases, J lost 8 bases, and 2 bases stayed unmatched. Here the CDR3 DNA reads TGTGCCAGCAGTTACTCGACTAGCGGGAGCGATGAGCAGTTCTTC. Protein product: CASSYSTSGSDEQFF.

The chain couples TRBV7-8 to TRBJ1-5, with D unresolved. CDR1 is SGHVS, CDR2 FQNEAQ, per germline. The CDR3 is made up of 12 amino acids. V shed 5 bases and J shed 5 bases, with 7 bases lying between them. CDR3 in amino acids: CASSPYDQPQHF. The DNA for the CDR3 is TGTGCCAGCAGCCCCTACGATCAGCCCCAGCATTTT.

With respect to this clone: Relative to the germline gene, one junction end is altered; a read error may explain this. Distinct nucleotide sequences in the sample also encode this CDR3. The chain recombines TRBV5-5 with TRBJ2-7; 7 bases match TRBD1. The germline V gene has CDR1 SGHKS and CDR2 YYEKEE (reference sequence). The length of the CDR3 is 16 residues. In DNA, the CDR3 is TGTGCCAGCAGCGGAGATCATACGGGACAGCCCTACGAGCAGTACTTT. It encodes CASSGDHTGQPYEQYF. Combining the CDR3 with reference TRBV5-5 and TRBJ2-7 gives the whole variable domain DAGVTQSPTHLIKTRGQQVTLRCSPISGHKSVSWYQQVLGQGPQFIFQYYEKEERGRGNFPDRFSARQFPNYSSELNVNALLLGDSALYLCASSGDHTGQPYEQYFGPGTRLTVT.

The V and J genes are TRBV6-2 or TRBV6-3 and TRBJ1-2; unclear D gene. The V end lost 4 bases, the J end lost 8 bases, and 11 bases lay between the germline ends. The CDR3 is 12 amino acids. Germline V gives CDR1 MNHEY, CDR2 SVGEGT. CDR3 amino acids: CASSSAEGGYTF. DNA for the CDR3: TGTGCCAGCAGTTCGGCAGAGGGAGGCTACACCTTC.